The TCR beta chain described here comes from a study of beta chain features in type 1 diabetes. Study details: Over 85,000,000 sorted cells were examined across all samples. Study outcomes and limitations: Type 1 diabetes patients had moderately but significantly shorter TCRB CDR3s in all four CD4+ subsets. Across patients, naive, central memory and Treg TCRB repertoires exhibited apparently greater similarity than was observed across healthy donors.

CDR1 and CDR2 from the germline V gene are MGHRA and YSYEKL. CDR3 length: 15 residues. The sequenced template was cDNA made from the entire isolated RNA. The method was immunoSEQ multiplex PCR; TCRdb's version includes in-frame clones alone and lacks a portion of them. Of 35,000 to 50,000 clones in the sample, around 50% were seen once. About this clone itself: Its antigen is unidentified.

This sequence originates from a woman in her twenties or thirties in good health. The source material was stem cell memory CD4+ T cells from blood. J is TRBJ2-5 and V is TRBV4-1, with 11 bases identical to TRBD1. The J call is uncertain, as TRBJ2-7 better fits the DNA end. Here the CDR3 DNA reads TGCGCCAGCAGCGAAACCGGGACAGGGGGCTACGAGCAGTACTTC. This encodes CASSETGTGGYEQYF.